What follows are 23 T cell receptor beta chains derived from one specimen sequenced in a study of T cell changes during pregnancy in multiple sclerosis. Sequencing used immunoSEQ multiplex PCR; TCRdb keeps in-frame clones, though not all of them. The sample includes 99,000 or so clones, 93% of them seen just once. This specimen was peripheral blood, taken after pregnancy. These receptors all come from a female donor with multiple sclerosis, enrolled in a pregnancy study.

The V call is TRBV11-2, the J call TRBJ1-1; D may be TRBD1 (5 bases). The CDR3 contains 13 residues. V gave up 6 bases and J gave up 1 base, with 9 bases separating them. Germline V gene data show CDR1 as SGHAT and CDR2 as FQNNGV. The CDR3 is CASRRGQNTEAFF. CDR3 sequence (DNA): TGTGCCAGCAGACGAGGACAGAACACTGAAGCTTTCTTT.

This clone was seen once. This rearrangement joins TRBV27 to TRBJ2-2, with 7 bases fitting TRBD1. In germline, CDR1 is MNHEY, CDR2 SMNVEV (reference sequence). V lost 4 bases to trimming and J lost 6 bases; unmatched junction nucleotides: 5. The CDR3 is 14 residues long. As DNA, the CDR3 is TGTGCCAGCAGTTCAGGGACAGCGTCCGGGGAGCTGTTTTTT. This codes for CASSSGTASGELFF.

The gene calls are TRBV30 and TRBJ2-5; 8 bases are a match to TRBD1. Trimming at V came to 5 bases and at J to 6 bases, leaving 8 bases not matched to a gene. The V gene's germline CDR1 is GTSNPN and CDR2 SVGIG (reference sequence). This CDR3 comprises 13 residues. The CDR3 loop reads CAWATGVMQTQYF. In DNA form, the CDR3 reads TGTGCCTGGGCGACAGGGGTGATGCAGACCCAGTACTTC. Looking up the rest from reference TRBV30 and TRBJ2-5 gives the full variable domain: SQTIHQWPATLVQPVGSPLSLECTVEGTSNPNLYWYRQAAGRGLQLLFYSVGIGQISSEVPQNLSASRPQDRQFILSSKKLLLSDSGFYLCAWATGVMQTQYFGPGTRLLVL.

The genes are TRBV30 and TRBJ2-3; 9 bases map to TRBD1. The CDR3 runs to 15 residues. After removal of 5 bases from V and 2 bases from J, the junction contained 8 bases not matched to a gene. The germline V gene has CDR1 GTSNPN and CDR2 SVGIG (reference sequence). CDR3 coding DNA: TGTGCCTGGCGAACCCGGGACAGGGTCACAGATACGCAGTATTTT. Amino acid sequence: CAWRTRDRVTDTQYF.

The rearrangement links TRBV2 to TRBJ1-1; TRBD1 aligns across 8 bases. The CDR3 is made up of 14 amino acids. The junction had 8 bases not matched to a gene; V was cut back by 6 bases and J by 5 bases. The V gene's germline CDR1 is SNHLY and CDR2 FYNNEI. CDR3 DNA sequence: TGTGCCAGCAGAGCAGGGGGCGCGGGGACTGAAGCTTTCTTT. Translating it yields CASRAGGAGTEAFF.

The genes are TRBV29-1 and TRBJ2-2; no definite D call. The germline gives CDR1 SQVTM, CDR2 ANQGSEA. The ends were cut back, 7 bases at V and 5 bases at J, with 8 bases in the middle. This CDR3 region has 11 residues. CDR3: CSAEETGELFF. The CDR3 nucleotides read TGCAGCGCCGAGGAGACCGGGGAGCTGTTTTTT.

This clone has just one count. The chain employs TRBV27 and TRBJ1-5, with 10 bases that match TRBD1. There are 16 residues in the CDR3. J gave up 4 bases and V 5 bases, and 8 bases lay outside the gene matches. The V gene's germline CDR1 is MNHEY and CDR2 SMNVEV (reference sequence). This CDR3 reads CASSPGDRGENQPQHF. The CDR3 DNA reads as TGTGCCAGCAGTCCAGGGGACAGGGGTGAGAATCAGCCCCAGCATTTT.

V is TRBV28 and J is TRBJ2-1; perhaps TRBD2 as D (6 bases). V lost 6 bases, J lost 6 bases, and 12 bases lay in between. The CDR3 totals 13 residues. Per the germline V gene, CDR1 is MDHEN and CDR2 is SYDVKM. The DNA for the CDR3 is TGTGCCAGCAGGGGGGGACGGAGCAATGAGCAGTTCTTC. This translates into CASRGGRSNEQFF.

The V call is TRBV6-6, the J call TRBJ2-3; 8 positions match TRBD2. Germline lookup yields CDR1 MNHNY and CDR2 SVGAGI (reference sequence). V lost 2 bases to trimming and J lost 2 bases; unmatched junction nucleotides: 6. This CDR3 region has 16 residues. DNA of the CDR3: TGTGCCAGCAGTTACCCTGGGCGGGAGGACACAGATACGCAGTATTTT. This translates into CASSYPGREDTDTQYF.

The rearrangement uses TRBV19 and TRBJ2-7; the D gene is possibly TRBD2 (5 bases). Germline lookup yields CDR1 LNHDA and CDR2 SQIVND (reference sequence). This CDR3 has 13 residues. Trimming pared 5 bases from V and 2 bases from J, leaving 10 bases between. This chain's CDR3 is CASSPGNTYEQYF. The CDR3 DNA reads TGTGCCAGTAGTCCGGGAAATACCTACGAGCAGTACTTC.

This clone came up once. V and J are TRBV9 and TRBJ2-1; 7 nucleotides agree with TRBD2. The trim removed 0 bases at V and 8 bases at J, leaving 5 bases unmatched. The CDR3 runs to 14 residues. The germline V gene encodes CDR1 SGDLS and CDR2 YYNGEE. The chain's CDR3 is CASSVAGGGYEQFF. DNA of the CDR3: TGTGCCAGCAGCGTAGCTGGGGGGGGTTATGAGCAGTTCTTC. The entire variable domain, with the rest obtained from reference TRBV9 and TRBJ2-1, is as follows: DSGVTQTPKHLITATGQRVTLRCSPRSGDLSVYWYQQSLDQGLQFLIQYYNGEERAKGNILERFSAQQFPDLHSELNLSSLELGDSALYFCASSVAGGGYEQFFGPGTRLTVL.

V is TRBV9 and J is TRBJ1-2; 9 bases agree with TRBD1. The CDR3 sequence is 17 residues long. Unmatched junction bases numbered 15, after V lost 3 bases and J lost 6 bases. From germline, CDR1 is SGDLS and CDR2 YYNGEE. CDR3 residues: CASSANRDRAFGDGYTF. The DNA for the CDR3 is TGTGCCAGCAGCGCGAACCGGGACAGGGCTTTCGGGGATGGCTACACCTTC.

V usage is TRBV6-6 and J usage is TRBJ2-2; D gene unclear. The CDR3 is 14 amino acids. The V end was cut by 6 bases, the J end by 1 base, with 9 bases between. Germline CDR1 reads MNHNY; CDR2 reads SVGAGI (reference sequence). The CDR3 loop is CASSYTMNTGELFF. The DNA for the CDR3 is TGTGCCAGCAGCTATACTATGAACACCGGGGAGCTGTTTTTT.

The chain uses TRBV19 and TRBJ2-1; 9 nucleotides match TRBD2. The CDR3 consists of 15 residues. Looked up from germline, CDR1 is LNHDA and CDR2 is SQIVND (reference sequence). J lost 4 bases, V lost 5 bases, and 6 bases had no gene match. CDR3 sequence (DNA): TGTGCCAGTAGTTGGGGCGGGAGGGGTTACAATGAGCAGTTCTTC. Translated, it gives CASSWGGRGYNEQFF.

The CDR3 nucleotides read TGTGCCAGCCGTCGCGGCCTTGCCTATGGCTACACCTTC. Its translation is CASRRGLAYGYTF. This rearrangement joins TRBV2 to TRBJ1-2; no definite D call. Trimming pared 8 bases from V and 4 bases from J, leaving 14 bases between. Germline V gene sequence: CDR1 SNHLY, CDR2 FYNNEI. The CDR3 is 13 residues long.

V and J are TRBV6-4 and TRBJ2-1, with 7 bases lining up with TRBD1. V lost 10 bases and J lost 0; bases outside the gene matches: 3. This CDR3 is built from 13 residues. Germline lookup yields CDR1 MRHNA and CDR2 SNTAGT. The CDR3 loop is CANTGVSYNEQFF. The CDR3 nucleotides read TGTGCCAACACAGGGGTCTCCTACAATGAGCAGTTCTTC.

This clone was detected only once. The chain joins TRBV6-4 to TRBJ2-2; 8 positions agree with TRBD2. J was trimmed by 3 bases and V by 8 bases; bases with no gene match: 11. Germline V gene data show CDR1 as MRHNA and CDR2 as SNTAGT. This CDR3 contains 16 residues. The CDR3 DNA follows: TGTGCCAGCTTAGAACTAGCGGACTCCGACACCGGGGAGCTGTTTTTT. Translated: CASLELADSDTGELFF.

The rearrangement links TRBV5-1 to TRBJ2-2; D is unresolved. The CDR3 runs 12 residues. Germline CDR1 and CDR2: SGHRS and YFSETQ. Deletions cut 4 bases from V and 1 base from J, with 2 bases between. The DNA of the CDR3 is TGCGCCAGCAGCCTGAACACCGGGGAGCTGTTTTTT. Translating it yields CASSLNTGELFF.

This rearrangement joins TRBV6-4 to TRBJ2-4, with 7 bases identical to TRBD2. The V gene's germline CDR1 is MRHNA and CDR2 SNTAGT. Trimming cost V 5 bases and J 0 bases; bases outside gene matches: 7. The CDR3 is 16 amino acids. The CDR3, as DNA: TGTGCCAGCAGTTTGGGGGGGGGAATAGCCAAAAACATTCAGTACTTC. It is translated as CASSLGGGIAKNIQYF.

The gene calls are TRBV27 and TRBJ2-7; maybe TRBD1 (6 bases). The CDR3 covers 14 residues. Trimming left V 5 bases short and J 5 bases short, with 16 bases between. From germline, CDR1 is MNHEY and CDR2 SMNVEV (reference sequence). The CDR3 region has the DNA TGTGCCAGCAGTCCGTCCTCAGGGGCCGACGAGCAGTACTTC. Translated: CASSPSSGADEQYF.

Here the CDR3 DNA reads TGTGCCAGCAGCGTAGAGGGGGCAACCTACGAGCAGTACTTC. Protein product: CASSVEGATYEQYF. The rearrangement links TRBV9 to TRBJ2-7; TRBD1 agrees at 7 bases. This CDR3 comprises 14 residues. Germline V gene lookup returns CDR1 SGDLS and CDR2 YYNGEE. V lost 0 bases, J lost 2 bases, and 2 bases stayed unmatched.

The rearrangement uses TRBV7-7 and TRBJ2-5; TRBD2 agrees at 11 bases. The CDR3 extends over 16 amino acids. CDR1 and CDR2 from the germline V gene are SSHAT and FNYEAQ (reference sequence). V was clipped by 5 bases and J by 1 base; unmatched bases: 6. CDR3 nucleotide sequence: TGTGCCAGCAGCGCCAGTCTAGCGGGAGGCCAAGAGACCCAGTACTTC. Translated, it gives CASSASLAGGQETQYF.

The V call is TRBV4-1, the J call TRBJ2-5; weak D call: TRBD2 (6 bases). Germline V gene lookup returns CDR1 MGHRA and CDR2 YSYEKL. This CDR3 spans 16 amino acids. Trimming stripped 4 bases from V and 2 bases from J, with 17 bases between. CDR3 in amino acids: CASSRLGGGPQETQYF. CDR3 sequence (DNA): TGCGCCAGCAGCCGCCTCGGGGGAGGTCCTCAAGAGACCCAGTACTTC.